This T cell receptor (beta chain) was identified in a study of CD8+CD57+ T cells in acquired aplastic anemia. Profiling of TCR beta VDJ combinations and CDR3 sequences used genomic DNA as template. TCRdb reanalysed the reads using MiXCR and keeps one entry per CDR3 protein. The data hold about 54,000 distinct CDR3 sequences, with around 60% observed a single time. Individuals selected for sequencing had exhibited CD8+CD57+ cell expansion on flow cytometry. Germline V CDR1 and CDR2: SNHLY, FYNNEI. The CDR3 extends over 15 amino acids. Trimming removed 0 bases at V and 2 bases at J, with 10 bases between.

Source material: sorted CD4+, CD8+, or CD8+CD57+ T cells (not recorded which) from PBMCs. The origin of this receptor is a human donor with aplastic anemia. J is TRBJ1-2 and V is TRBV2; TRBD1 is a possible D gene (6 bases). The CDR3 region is CASSEASRGNYGYTF. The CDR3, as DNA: TGTGCCAGCAGTGAAGCGTCCAGGGGCAACTATGGCTACACCTTC.